The 8 T cell receptor beta chains given below trace back to one sample, sequenced in a study of CD8+CD57+ T cells in acquired aplastic anemia. By flow cytometry, patients selected for sequencing had shown an expansion of CD8+CD57+ cells. CDR3 and TCR beta VDJ profiling relied on a genomic DNA template. Using its own MiXCR run on the reads, TCRdb lists one record per CDR3 protein. The table records about 54,000 distinct CDR3 sequences, approximately 50% of them present only once. Sequencing was done on a sample of sorted CD4+, CD8+, or CD8+CD57+ T cells (not recorded which) from PBMCs. The origin of the receptors is a human donor with aplastic anemia.

This clonotype has at least ten counts. The chain couples TRBV9 to TRBJ1-1, with D possibly matching TRBD1 (5 bases). The V end lost 4 bases, the J end lost 6 bases, and 10 bases lay between the germline ends. This CDR3 region has 12 residues. From germline, CDR1 is SGDLS and CDR2 YYNGEE. The CDR3 DNA reads TGTGCCAGCAGCCCCCGGACATCTGAAGCTTTCTTT. Its protein is CASSPRTSEAFF.

The chain joins TRBV9 to TRBJ1-4; unclear D gene. Germline-derived CDR1 and CDR2 are SGDLS and YYNGEE. With 6 bases removed from V and 8 bases from J, the gap between germline ends came to 11 bases. The CDR3 loop spans 12 amino acids. CDR3 nucleotides: TGTGCCAGCAACAACGGAAGGGAAAAACTGTTTTTT. It translates to CASNNGREKLFF.

The rearrangement joins TRBV10-3 to TRBJ2-7; 9 positions match TRBD1. J gave up 5 bases and V 4 bases, and 9 bases lay outside the gene matches. The CDR3 contains 15 residues. Looked up from germline, CDR1 is ENHRY and CDR2 is SYGVKD. The CDR3 coding sequence is TGTGCCATCAGTGCCTCGGGACAGGGTGTGGACGAGCAGTACTTC. Its protein product is CAISASGQGVDEQYF.

This chain connects TRBV7-8 to TRBJ1-5; TRBD1 is a possible D gene (5 bases). CDR3 length: 15 amino acids. Deletions cut 5 bases from V and 5 bases from J, with 16 bases between. CDR1 is SGHVS and CDR2 is FQNEAQ in the germline V gene. The CDR3 is CASSQEWGTHQPQHF. DNA for the CDR3: TGTGCCAGCAGCCAAGAATGGGGGACCCATCAGCCCCAGCATTTT.

The chain couples TRBV7-9 to TRBJ1-6, with a tentative D call TRBD1 (6 bases). The length of the CDR3 is 14 residues. Between the trimmed V and J ends, which lost 3 bases and 10 bases, there was a span of 13 bases. The germline V gene has CDR1 SEHNR and CDR2 FQNEAQ (reference sequence). The CDR3 coding sequence is TGTGCCAGCAGCTTGCTCCCAGGGGAGTCACCCCTCCACTTT. This gives the protein CASSLLPGESPLHF.

V usage is TRBV29-1 and J usage is TRBJ1-2, with 7 bases fitting TRBD1. Losses at the gene ends were 7 bases for V and 3 bases for J; bases not matched to a gene: 2. The CDR3 contains 11 residues. Germline V gene lookup returns CDR1 SQVTM and CDR2 ANQGSEA. CDR3 residues: CSAGQDYGYTF. As DNA, the CDR3 is TGCAGCGCAGGACAGGACTATGGCTACACCTTC.

In its sample, this clonotype was seen many times. This chain connects TRBV4-2 to TRBJ1-2, with D maybe TRBD1 (5 bases). This CDR3 has 17 residues. In germline, CDR1 is LGHNA, CDR2 YNFKEQ. The V gene lost 2 bases and the J gene lost 8 bases, with 24 bases spanning the gap. DNA of the CDR3: TGTGCCAGCAGCCAAAGTTTATCCGGGACTCCGGGAGGCGGCTACACCTTC. It encodes CASSQSLSGTPGGGYTF.

The chain joins TRBV7-9 to TRBJ2-7; D not resolved. From germline, CDR1 is SEHNR and CDR2 FQNEAQ (reference sequence). The CDR3 runs 13 residues. V lost 3 bases and J 2 bases, leaving 8 bases between the germline ends. CDR3 nucleotide sequence: TGTGCCAGCAGCTTCGACGGAGCCTACGAGCAGTACTTC. Translating gives CASSFDGAYEQYF.